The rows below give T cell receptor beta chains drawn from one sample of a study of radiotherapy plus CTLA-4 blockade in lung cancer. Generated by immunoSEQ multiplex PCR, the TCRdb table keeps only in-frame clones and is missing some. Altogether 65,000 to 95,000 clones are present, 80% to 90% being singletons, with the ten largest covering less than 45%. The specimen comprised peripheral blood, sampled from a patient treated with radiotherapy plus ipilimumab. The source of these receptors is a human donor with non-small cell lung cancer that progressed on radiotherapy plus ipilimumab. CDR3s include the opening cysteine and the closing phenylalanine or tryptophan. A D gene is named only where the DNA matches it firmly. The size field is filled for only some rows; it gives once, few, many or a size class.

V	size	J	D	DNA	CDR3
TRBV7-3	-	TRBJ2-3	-	TGTGCCAGCAGCTTAATCGGGAGAGGGGGCACAGATACGCAGTATTTT	CASSLIGRGGTDTQYF
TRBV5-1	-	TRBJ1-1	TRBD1	TGCGCCAGCAGCTTGTCTTTACAGGGGGGAACTGAAGCTTTCTTT	CASSLSLQGGTEAFF
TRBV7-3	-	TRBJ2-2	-	TGTGCCAGCAGGCGGGGTAACACCGGGGAGCTGTTTTTT	CASRRGNTGELFF
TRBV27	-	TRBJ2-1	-	TGTGCCAGCAGTTTTTCCCCCCCAGGCGGGATAATCAATGAGCAGTTCTTC	CASSFSPPGGIINEQFF
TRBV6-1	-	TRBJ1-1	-	TGTGCCAGCAGTGTTTTCAACCCTGAAGCTTTCTTT	CASSVFNPEAFF
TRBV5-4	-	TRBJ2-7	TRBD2	TGTGCCAGCAAGGGACTAGTTCTTATCCACGAGCAGTACTTC	CASKGLVLIHEQYF
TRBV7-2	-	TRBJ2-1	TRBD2	TGTGCCAGCAGCACGACTAGCGGGGGACAGCCCTACAATGAGCAGTTCTTC	CASSTTSGGQPYNEQFF
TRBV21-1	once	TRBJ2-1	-	TGTGCCAGCAACACGGGACTAGCGGGAGGGCCCCCCTACAATGAGCAGTTCTTC	CASNTGLAGGPPYNEQFF
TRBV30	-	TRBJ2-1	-	TGTGCCTGGAGTATAACGGACAATGAGCAGTTCTTC	CAWSITDNEQFF
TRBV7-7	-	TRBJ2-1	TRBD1	TGTGCTAGCAGCTTAGCCGACAGGGGGTCTGAGCAGTTCTTC	CASSLADRGSEQFF
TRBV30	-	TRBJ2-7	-	TGTGCCTGGAGTGGGACGGCATACGAGCAGTACTTC	CAWSGTAYEQYF
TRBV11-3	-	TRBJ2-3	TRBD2	TGTGCCAGCAGCCCCACTAGCGGGAGGGACACAGATACGCAGTATTTT	CASSPTSGRDTDTQYF
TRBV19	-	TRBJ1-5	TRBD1	TGTGCCAGTAGTTTGACAGGGCAGAATCAGCCCCAGCATTTT	CASSLTGQNQPQHF
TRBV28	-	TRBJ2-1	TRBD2	TGTGCCAGCAGTTTCCTAGCGGGGACCTACAATGAGCAGTTCTTC	CASSFLAGTYNEQFF
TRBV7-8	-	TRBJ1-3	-	TGTGCCAGCAGCTTAGGGAGAAGCTCTGGAAACACCATATATTTT	CASSLGRSSGNTIYF
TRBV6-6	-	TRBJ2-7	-	TGTGCCAGCAGTACAACAGGTATCCCCTACGAGCAGTACTTC	CASSTTGIPYEQYF
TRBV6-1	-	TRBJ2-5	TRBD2	TGTGCCAGCAGGGGAGGGCCCTCGCCGTACTTC	CASRGGPSPYF
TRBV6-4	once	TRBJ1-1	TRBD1	TGTGCCAGCAGTAGGACAGGGAACACTGAAGCTTTCTTT	CASSRTGNTEAFF
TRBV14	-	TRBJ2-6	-	TGTGCCAGCAGCCAAGATAAAGGGTTCGGGGCCAACGTCCTGACTTTC	CASSQDKGFGANVLTF
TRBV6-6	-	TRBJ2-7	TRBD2	TGTGCCAGCAGTCCTTCTAGCGGGAGGAACAAAAACGAGCAGTACTTC	CASSPSSGRNKNEQYF
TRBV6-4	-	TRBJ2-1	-	TGTGCCAGCAGTGACTCTTTAGGGTCGTCGTATGAGCAGTTCTTC	CASSDSLGSSYEQFF
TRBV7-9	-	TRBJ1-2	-	TGTGCCAGCAGCTTAGTTATCGGGGTGGGGACATATGGCTACACCTTC	CASSLVIGVGTYGYTF
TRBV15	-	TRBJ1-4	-	TGTGCCACCAGCAGTCGGTCAGCTGAAAAACTGTTTTTT	CATSSRSAEKLFF
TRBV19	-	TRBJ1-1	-	TGTGCCAGTACCCAGGGAACTGAAGCTTTCTTT	CASTQGTEAFF
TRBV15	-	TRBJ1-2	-	TGTGCCACCAGCAGAGATAGTTATGGCTACACCTTC	CATSRDSYGYTF
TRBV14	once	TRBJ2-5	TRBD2	TGTGCCAGCAGCCAACAATGGACTAGCGGGTACCAAGAGACCCAGTACTTC	CASSQQWTSGYQETQYF
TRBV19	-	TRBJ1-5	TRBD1	TGTGCCAGTAGTCTATGGACAGGGGATCAGCCCCAGCATTTT	CASSLWTGDQPQHF
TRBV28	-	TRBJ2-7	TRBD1	TGTGCCAGCAGTTTATCAGGGGGTGGCTACGAGCAGTACTTC	CASSLSGGGYEQYF
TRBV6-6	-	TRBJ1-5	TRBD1	TGTGCCAGCAGTTACGGGACAGGCAATCAGCCCCAGCATTTT	CASSYGTGNQPQHF
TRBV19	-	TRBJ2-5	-	TGTGCCAGTAGTTCCCGAGAACTAGGTCCGTACTTC	CASSSRELGPYF
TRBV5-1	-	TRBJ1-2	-	TGCGCCAGCAGCTTATCTCGGGACTCCGTAGGCTACACCTTC	CASSLSRDSVGYTF
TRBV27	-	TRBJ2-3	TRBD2	TGTGCCAGCAGTTTAAGGCGGGAGTCGGGGGATACGCAGTATTTT	CASSLRRESGDTQYF
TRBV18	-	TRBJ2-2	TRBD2	TGTGCCAGCTCAAGGACTAGCGAGAACACCGGGGAGCTGTTTTTT	CASSRTSENTGELFF
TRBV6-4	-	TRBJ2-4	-	TGTGCCAGCAGTGACTCGACCAGGGTATTATGCATTCAGTACTTC	CASSDSTRVLCIQYF